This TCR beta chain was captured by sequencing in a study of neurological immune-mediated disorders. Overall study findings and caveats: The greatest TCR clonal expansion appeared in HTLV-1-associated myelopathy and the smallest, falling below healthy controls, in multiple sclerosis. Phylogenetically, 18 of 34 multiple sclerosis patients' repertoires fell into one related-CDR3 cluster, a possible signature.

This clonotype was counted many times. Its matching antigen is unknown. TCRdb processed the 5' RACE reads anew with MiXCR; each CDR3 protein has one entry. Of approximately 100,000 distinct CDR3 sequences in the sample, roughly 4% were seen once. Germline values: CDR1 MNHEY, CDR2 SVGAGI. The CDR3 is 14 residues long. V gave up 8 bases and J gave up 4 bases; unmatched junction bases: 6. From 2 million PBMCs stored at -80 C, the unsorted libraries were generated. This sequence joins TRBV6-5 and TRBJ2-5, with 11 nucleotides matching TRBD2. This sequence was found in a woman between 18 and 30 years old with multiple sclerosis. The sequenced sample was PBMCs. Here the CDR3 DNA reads TGTGCCAGCCCTAGCGGGGGGAATTCAGAGACCCAGTACTTC. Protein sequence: CASPSGGNSETQYF.